This T cell receptor (beta chain) was identified during a study of T cells after posttransplantation cyclophosphamide. On this clone itself: Its matching antigen is unknown.

Germline CDR1 and CDR2: MNHEY and SMNVEV (reference sequence). Trimming cost V 0 bases and J 8 bases; bases outside gene matches: 6. The CDR3 length is 15 residues. Profiled with immunoSEQ multiplex PCR; TCRdb holds only in-frame clones, not every one. The data show about 4,200 clones, about 81% seen once. Study conclusions and caveats: Recipient CMV seropositivity and CMV reactivation strongly tracked TRB clonality. Later post-transplant blood repertoires were often dominated by donor CD8+ memory clones. Blood and skin or GI T cell repertoires showed limited TRB overlap.

A marrow graft followed busulfan-fludarabine conditioning, with cyclophosphamide on days +3 and +4. The chain links TRBV27 to TRBJ1-2; 10 bases match TRBD1. The specimen comprised PBMCs, sampled after an allogeneic stem cell transplant with post-transplant cyclophosphamide. The sequence came from a female patient aged 50-65 years who received an allogeneic stem cell transplant from a related donor, was CMV-positive, and had no GVHD. Some T cells may have originated in the graft donor. CDR3 sequence (DNA): TGTGCCAGCAGTTTATCCGGGACAGGGGCTTCAGGCTACACCTTC. This translates into CASSLSGTGASGYTF.